Below are 10 T cell receptor beta chains sequenced from a single sample in a study of cytomegalovirus exposure and HLA in healthy donors. TCRdb's copy holds only in-frame clones and misses some; the assay was immunoSEQ multiplex PCR. The sample carries about 79,000 clones, 93% recorded once. What was sequenced was PBMCs. The receptor source for this set is a woman aged 30 to 39 in good health and CMV-seronegative.

This clone was seen a single time. CDR3 DNA: TGTGCCAGCAGCGTAGTAAGCGGGGGGCTACCGGATACGCAGTATTTT. Its translation: CASSVVSGGLPDTQYF. This rearrangement joins TRBV9 to TRBJ2-3; 9 positions match TRBD2. Germline CDR1 SGDLS, CDR2 YYNGEE. CDR3 length: 16 amino acids. The V segment lost 0 bases and the J segment 6 bases; nucleotides outside the gene matches: 8.

This clone was seen just once. This chain connects TRBV5-1 to TRBJ1-2; 9 positions agree with TRBD1. Germline CDR1 reads SGHRS; CDR2 reads YFSETQ. The CDR3 is made up of 15 amino acids. J lost 4 bases, V lost 2 bases, and 6 bases had no gene match. The DNA of the CDR3 is TGCGCCAGCAGCTTACAGGGACAGGGACCCTATGGCTACACCTTC. Amino acids: CASSLQGQGPYGYTF.

CDR3 sequence: CASIAGVPYNEQFF. CDR3 coding DNA: TGTGCCAGCATAGCGGGAGTACCCTACAATGAGCAGTTCTTC. V and J are TRBV10-3 and TRBJ2-1, with 9 bases matching TRBD2. Trimming cost V 10 bases and J 2 bases; bases outside gene matches: 6. CDR1 is ENHRY and CDR2 is SYGVKD in the germline V gene. This CDR3 spans 14 amino acids.

The CDR3 is CASSHGAEAFF. CDR3 coding DNA: TGCGCCAGCAGCCATGGAGCTGAAGCTTTCTTT. V usage is TRBV4-1 and J usage is TRBJ1-1; D gene uncertain. Germline loops: CDR1 MGHRA, CDR2 YSYEKL. Trimming stripped 3 bases from V and 6 bases from J, with 5 bases between. This CDR3 spans 11 amino acids.

This chain joins TRBV4-3 and TRBJ2-2, with 7 bases lining up with TRBD2. Germline values: CDR1 LGHNA, CDR2 YSLEER. This CDR3 is built from 17 residues. After removal of 0 bases from V and 4 bases from J, the junction contained 8 bases not matched to a gene. This chain's CDR3 is CASSQDTQRGRTGELFF. The CDR3 nucleotides read TGCGCCAGCAGCCAAGATACCCAGCGGGGCCGCACCGGGGAGCTGTTTTTT.

The V and J genes are TRBV5-4 and TRBJ1-1; D perhaps matches TRBD1 (6 bases). The germline V and J ends were trimmed by 2 bases and 9 bases, with 14 bases remaining between them. Germline-derived CDR1 and CDR2 are SGHNT and YYREEE (reference sequence). This CDR3 is 13 amino acids long. CDR3 bases: TGTGCCAGCAGCTTAGAGGGGGGGGACAAAGCTTTCTTT. Translating it yields CASSLEGGDKAFF. Full variable domain (missing parts from reference TRBV5-4 and TRBJ1-1): ETGVTQSPTHLIKTRGQQVTLRCSSQSGHNTVSWYQQALGQGPQFIFQYYREEENGRGNFPPRFSGLQFPNYSSELNVNALELDDSALYLCASSLEGGDKAFFGQGTRLTVV.

This chain uses TRBV9 with TRBJ2-3, with D uncertain. V was shortened by 4 bases and J by 6 bases, with 12 bases between the two germline ends. This CDR3 contains 13 residues. Germline V gene lookup returns CDR1 SGDLS and CDR2 YYNGEE. DNA for the CDR3: TGTGCCAGCAGCCAGGATTTGGGCGATACGCAGTATTTT. Amino acids: CASSQDLGDTQYF.

The chain uses TRBV7-9 and TRBJ2-1, with D possibly TRBD1 on 5 matching bases. Per germline, CDR1 SEHNR and CDR2 FQNEAQ (reference sequence). The CDR3 runs to 13 residues. Deletions cut 11 bases from V and 4 bases from J, with 15 bases between. The chain's CDR3 is CAGLPGQYNEQFF. CDR3 nucleotides: TGTGCCGGGCTTCCCGGACAATACAATGAGCAGTTCTTC.

The rearrangement links TRBV11-2 to TRBJ2-5, with D possibly TRBD1 on 6 matching bases. Trimming stripped 4 bases from V and 1 base from J, with 16 bases between. Germline V gives CDR1 SGHAT, CDR2 FQNNGV. This CDR3 spans 16 amino acids. CDR3 bases: TGTGCCAGCAGCTCTCTCAAGGGGGACGTCCAAGAGACCCAGTACTTC. Its translation is CASSSLKGDVQETQYF.

This chain links TRBV5-1 with TRBJ2-1; the match to TRBD2 covers 13 bases. Per germline, CDR1 SGHRS and CDR2 YFSETQ. The V gene end was trimmed by 3 bases and the J gene end by 9 bases; junction bases not matched to a gene: 9. CDR3 length: 16 amino acids. CDR3 in amino acids: CASSSTSGRGSGEQFF. CDR3 in DNA: TGCGCCAGCAGCTCAACTAGCGGGAGGGGATCAGGTGAGCAGTTCTTC.